This T cell receptor (beta chain) was observed in a study of a mutant IDH1 vaccine in newly diagnosed glioma. Study overall: Vaccination was launched 4-6 weeks after radiotherapy alone, or with temozolomide cycles. An approximately 62% male, 37.5% female split and a mean age of about 40 years characterized treated patients.

Time point here: week 5, during vaccination. Vaccinated patients received 300 ug of mutant IDH1 20-mer peptide per dose, with topical imiquimod. Of note for this clone: Antigen specificity is unknown.

Data came from immunoSEQ multiplex PCR; TCRdb stores just in-frame clones and leaves some out. The data contain 70,000 to 100,000 clones, about 91% of them singletons. Material: PBMCs, obtained from a glioma patient whose treatment included an IDH1 peptide vaccine. The clonotype was recovered from a woman aged 50 to 60 with glioma.

The CDR3 region is CASSLGFGSGNTIYF. The CDR3 nucleotides are TGTGCCAGCAGCTTGGGCTTCGGGTCTGGAAACACCATATATTTT. The chain employs TRBV11-2 and TRBJ1-3; D is unresolved. This CDR3 has 15 amino acids. The germline gives CDR1 SGHAT, CDR2 FQNNGV. V was cut by 3 bases and J by 1 base, with 10 bases left in between.